The clone carrying this T cell receptor beta chain was observed at least ten times. Its antigen is still unknown. The sample's time point: longitudinal time-point 2. cDNA synthesis was performed by 5'RACE with 10-nucleotide random UMIs. Each CDR3 protein gets one entry after TCRdb re-called the 5' RACE reads with MiXCR. The sample carries tens of thousands of distinct CDR3 sequences, 10% to 15% recorded once. V gave up 5 bases and J gave up 1 base; unmatched junction bases: 2. CDR3 length: 14 residues. Germline CDR1 reads SGHTA; CDR2 reads FQGTGA. These data are taken from a study of neurological immune-mediated disorders. Points from the study as a whole: No expanded-clone CDR3 amino acid sequence recurred across subjects, suggesting private TCR-beta repertoires.

Sample: PBMCs. The chain joins TRBV7-3 to TRBJ2-3; TRBD2 aligns across 8 bases. The source is a woman aged 40-49 years in good health. As DNA, the CDR3 is TGTGCCAGCAGCCCCGGGGGGGGCACAGATACGCAGTATTTT. Protein sequence: CASSPGGGTDTQYF.